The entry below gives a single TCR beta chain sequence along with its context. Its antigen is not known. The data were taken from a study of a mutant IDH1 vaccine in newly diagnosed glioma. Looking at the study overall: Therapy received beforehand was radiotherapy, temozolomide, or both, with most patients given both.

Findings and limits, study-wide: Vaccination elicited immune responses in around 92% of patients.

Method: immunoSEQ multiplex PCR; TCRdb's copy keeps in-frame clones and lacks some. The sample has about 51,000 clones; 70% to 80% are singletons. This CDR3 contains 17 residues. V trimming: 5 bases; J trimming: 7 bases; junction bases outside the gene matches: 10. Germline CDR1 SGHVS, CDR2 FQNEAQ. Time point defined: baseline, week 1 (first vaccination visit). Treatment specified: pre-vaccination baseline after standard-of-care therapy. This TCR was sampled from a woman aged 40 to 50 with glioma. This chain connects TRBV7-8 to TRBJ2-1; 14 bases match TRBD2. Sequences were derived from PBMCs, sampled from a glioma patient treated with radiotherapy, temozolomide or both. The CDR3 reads CASSQNSGTSGGNEQFF. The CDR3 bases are TGTGCCAGCAGCCAAAATTCCGGGACTAGCGGGGGTAATGAGCAGTTCTTC. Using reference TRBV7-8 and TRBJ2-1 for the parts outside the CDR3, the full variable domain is GAGVSQSPRYKVAKRGQDVALRCDPISGHVSLFWYQQALGQGPEFLTYFQNEAQLDKSGLPSDRFFAERPEGSVSTLKIQRTQQEDSAVYLCASSQNSGTSGGNEQFFGPGTRLTVL.